The T cell receptor (beta chain) under discussion was sequenced for a study of spatial heterogeneity in lung cancer. About the research overall: In raw reads, more than eight appearances on average were recorded for each unique TCR and UMI combination.

A word on this clonotype: Its target is not known.

Trimming left V 0 bases short and J 0 bases short, with 6 bases between. The germline V gene has CDR1 LGHDT and CDR2 YNNKEL (reference sequence). This CDR3 spans 16 amino acids. The sample's time point: blood at routine non-recurrence follow-up after resection. The authors sequenced whole RNA from tumor, nontumor lung or frozen PBMC without sorting. Study-level findings and limits: Ubiquitous expanded tumor TCRs showed up in blood more at resection than follow-up.

Every TCR cDNA molecule carried a tag that served as a unique molecular identifier. TCRdb processed the 5' RACE reads anew with MiXCR; each CDR3 protein has one entry. Of roughly 120,000 distinct CDR3 sequences listed, more than 9% are singletons. The chain recombines TRBV3-1 with TRBJ1-6; D gene uncertain. The starting material was PBMCs, obtained at follow-up. The TCR sequence derives from a male donor with early-stage non-small cell lung cancer. This chain's CDR3 is CASSQEGSSYNSPLHF. In DNA form, the CDR3 reads TGTGCCAGCAGCCAAGAAGGGAGCTCCTATAATTCACCCCTCCACTTT.